This T cell receptor beta chain derives from a study of CXCR3-negative and CXCR3-positive naive CD8 T cells. Notes on the study in general: The study found CXCR3 expression partially decreased after cryopreservation and ran most assays on fresh PBMCs. TRB CDR3s of CXCR3-positive naive cells were more hydrophobic than those of CXCR3-negative naive cells. High diversity, comparable across both naive subsets, contrasted with much lower diversity in memory CD8+ cells.

The germline V gene encodes CDR1 SGHVS and CDR2 FNYEAQ. The CDR3 is 14 amino acids. Regarding this clonotype: The antigen remains unidentified.

TRB cDNA was prepared as libraries by UMI-labeled 5' RACE. TCRdb reprocessed the 5' RACE reads and reports one entry per CDR3 protein, with no DNA. This specimen shows approximately 90,000 distinct CDR3 sequences; the ten leading clones hold around 0.58%. A few hundred thousand cells per CD8+ T cell subset were flow-sorted in triplicate. Naive cells were sorted as CD45RO-, CCR7+, CD27+ and CD95-. The sequenced sample was naive CXCR3+ CD8+ T cells from blood. Subset given: CD45RO-CCR7+CD27+CD95- naive CD8+ T cells expressing CXCR3 (TNR3+). The V call is TRBV7-6, the J call TRBJ2-7; TCRdb indicates TRBD1, and absent DNA this call remains unverified. The origin of this receptor is a human donor in good health. Some clones in this sample may be carry-over from other donors' samples. CDR3 region: CASSPGTGSHEQYF.